The text below deals with one T cell receptor (beta chain). Which cohort a participant joined came from the clinical history participants gave. Cohort 3 donors counted as recovered after two negative PCRs, clearance, or resolved symptoms. The data originate from a study of blood T cell repertoires in COVID-19. Germline CDR1 SGHDN, CDR2 FVKESK. Losses at the gene ends were 1 base for V and 4 bases for J; bases not matched to a gene: 17. The CDR3 has 19 residues. The repertoire was sequenced with immunoSEQ multiplex PCR; TCRdb's copy has only in-frame clones and lacks some. The table includes some 300,000 clones, about nine tenths detected once.

The gene calls are TRBV14 and TRBJ1-1, with 8 nucleotides matching TRBD1. The specimen sequenced was PBMCs or T cells enriched from blood (not recorded which). The receptor's source is a man in his thirties or forties who had recovered from COVID-19. The CDR3 nucleotides read TGTGCCAGCAGCCAAGCAGAGTGGCTCAGGGGGCGAATTGGCACTGAAGCTTTCTTT. This translates into CASSQAEWLRGRIGTEAFF.